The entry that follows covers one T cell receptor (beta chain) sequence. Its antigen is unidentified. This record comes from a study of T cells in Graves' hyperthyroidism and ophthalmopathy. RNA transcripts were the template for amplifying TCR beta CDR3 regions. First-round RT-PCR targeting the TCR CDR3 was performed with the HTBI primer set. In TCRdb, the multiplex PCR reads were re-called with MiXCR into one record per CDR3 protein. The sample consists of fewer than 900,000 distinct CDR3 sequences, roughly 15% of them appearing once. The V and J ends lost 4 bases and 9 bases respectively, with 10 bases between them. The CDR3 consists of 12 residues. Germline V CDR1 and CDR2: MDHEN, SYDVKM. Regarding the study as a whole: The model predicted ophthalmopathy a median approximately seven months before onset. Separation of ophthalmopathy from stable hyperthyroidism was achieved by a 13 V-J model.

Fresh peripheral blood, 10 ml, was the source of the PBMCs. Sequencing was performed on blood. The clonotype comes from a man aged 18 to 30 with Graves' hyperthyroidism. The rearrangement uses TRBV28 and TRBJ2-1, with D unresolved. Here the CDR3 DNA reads TGTGCCAGCAGTTCCATAGCACCTGAGCAGTTCTTC. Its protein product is CASSSIAPEQFF.